This T cell receptor beta chain was sequenced in a study of T-cell memory formation after mild COVID-19. For the study at large: Largely, TCR clusters stayed within a single donor. Overall study findings and caveats: CD4+ clones that contracted lay mainly in CM and EM; CD8+ ones lay in EMRA. CD4/CD8 balance characterized clones contracting day 15 to 85, and CD4+ skew characterized later expanders.

CDR3 length equals 13 residues. Trimming removed 5 bases from V and 7 bases from J, with 14 bases in between. With respect to this clonotype: Its cognate antigen is unknown.

It was 5'RACE with constant-segment primers that produced the TCR alpha and TCR beta cDNA libraries, which carried sample barcodes and UMIs. One entry per CDR3 protein results from TCRdb running MiXCR on the 5' RACE reads. The sample has fewer than 450,000 distinct CDR3 sequences, under 25% seen once. This clonotype was sampled from an adult woman who had mild COVID-19 (a few samples of this study predate the infection). Cell type and time point are not known. The source material was PBMCs or a T cell subset sorted from them (not recorded which). The chain links TRBV12-3 or TRBV12-4 to TRBJ1-2; D perhaps matches TRBD1 (6 bases). CDR3 sequence reads: CASSTTGSLGYTF. The CDR3 nucleotides read TGTGCCAGCAGTACTACAGGGTCCCTTGGCTACACCTTC.